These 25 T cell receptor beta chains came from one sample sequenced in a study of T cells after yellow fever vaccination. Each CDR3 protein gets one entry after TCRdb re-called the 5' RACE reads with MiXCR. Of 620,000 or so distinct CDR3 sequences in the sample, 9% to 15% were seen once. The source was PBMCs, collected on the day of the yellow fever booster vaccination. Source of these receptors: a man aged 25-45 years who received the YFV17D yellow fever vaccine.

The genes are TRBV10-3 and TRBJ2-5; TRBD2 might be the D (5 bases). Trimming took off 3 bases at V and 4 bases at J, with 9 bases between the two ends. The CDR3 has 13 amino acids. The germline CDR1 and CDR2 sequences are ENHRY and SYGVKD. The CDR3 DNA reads TGTGCCATCAGTGATGGAGAGGGAGAGACCCAGTACTTC. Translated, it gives CAISDGEGETQYF.

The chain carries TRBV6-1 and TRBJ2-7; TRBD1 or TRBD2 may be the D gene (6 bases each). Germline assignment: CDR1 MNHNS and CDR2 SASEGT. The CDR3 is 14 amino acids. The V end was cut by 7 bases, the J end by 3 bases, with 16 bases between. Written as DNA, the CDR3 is TGTGCCAGCAACCGGGGGCAGGGCTTCTACGAGCAGTACTTC. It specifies CASNRGQGFYEQYF.

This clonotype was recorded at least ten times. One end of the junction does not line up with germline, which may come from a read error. CDR3 in amino acids: CASSLEGRYNEQFF. The CDR3 DNA is TGTGCCAGCAGCTTGGAAGGCAGATACAATGAGCAGTTCTTC. V usage is TRBV5-1 and J usage is TRBJ2-1; D gene unclear. CDR1 SGHRS and CDR2 YFSETQ come from the germline V gene. The CDR3 extends over 14 amino acids.

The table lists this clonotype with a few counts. CDR3 sequence: CSARAGGGAGFTEAFF. CDR3 DNA: TGCAGTGCTAGAGCGGGGGGAGGCGCGGGGTTCACTGAAGCTTTCTTT. The chain carries TRBV20-1 and TRBJ1-1; a possible D gene is TRBD1 (5 bases). V was shortened by 1 base and J by 4 bases, with 19 bases between the two germline ends. From germline, CDR1 is DFQATT and CDR2 SNEGSKA (reference sequence). CDR3 length: 16 amino acids.

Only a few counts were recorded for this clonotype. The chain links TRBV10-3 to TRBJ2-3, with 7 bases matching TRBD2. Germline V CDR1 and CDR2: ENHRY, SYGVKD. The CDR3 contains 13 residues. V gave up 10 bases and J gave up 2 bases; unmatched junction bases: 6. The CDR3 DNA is TGTGCCACACGGGAGGAGGTCACAGATACGCAGTATTTT. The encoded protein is CATREEVTDTQYF.

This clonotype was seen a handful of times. CDR3 bases: TGTGCCAGCAGTTTTTCGATTGAGCTGTTTTTT. It is translated as CASSFSIELFF. The chain carries TRBV28 and TRBJ2-2; D gene uncertain. CDR1 and CDR2 from the germline V gene are MDHEN and SYDVKM. This CDR3 region has 11 residues. V dropped 3 bases and J dropped 11 bases, with 7 bases sitting between them.

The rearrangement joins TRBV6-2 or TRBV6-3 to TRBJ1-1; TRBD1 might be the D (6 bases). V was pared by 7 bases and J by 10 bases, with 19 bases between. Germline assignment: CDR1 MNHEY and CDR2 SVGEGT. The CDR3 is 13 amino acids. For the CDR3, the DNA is TGTGCCAGCACCCCGGGCGGGGGCCGTCTAGCTTTCTTT. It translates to CASTPGGGRLAFF.

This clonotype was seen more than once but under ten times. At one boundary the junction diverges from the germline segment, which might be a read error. CDR3 bases: TGTGCCAGCAGCTTAGGTATTAGCCGGGTGAAGATCTTC. It is translated as CASSLGISRVKIF. V and J are TRBV7-2 and TRBJ2-1; D unresolved. Germline CDR1 and CDR2: SGHTA and FQGNSA. This CDR3 is 13 amino acids long.

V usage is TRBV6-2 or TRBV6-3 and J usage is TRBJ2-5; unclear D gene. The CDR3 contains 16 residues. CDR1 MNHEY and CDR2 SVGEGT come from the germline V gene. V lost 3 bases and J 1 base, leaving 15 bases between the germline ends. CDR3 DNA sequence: TGTGCCAGCAGTTATGATGTTAGATGGCCCCAAGAGACCCAGTACTTC. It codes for CASSYDVRWPQETQYF.

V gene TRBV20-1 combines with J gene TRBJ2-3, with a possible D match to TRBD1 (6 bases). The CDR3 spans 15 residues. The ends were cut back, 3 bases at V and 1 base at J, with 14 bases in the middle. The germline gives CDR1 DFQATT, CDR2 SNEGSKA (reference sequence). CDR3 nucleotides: TGCAGTGCTAGCAACGTCAGGGGAGGCACAGATACGCAGTATTTT. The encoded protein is CSASNVRGGTDTQYF.

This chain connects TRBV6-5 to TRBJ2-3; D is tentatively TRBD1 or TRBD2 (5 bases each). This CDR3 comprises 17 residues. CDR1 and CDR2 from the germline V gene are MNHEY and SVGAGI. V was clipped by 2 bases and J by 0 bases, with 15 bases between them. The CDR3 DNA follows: TGTGCCAGCAGTTACACCCCCGGGACCTATAGCACAGATACGCAGTATTTT. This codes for CASSYTPGTYSTDTQYF.

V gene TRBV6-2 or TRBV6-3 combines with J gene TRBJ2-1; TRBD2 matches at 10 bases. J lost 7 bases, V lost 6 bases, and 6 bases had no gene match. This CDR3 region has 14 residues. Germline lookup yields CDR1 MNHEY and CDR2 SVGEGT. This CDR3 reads CASRTSGLTNEQFF. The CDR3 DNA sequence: TGTGCCAGCAGGACTAGCGGGTTGACAAATGAGCAGTTCTTC.

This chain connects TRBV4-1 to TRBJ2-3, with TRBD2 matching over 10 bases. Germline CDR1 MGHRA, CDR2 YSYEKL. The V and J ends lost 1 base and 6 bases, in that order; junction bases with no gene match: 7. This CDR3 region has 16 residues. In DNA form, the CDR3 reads TGCGCCAGCAGCCAAGGCACTAGCGGGAAGGCGGATACGCAGTATTTT. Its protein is CASSQGTSGKADTQYF.

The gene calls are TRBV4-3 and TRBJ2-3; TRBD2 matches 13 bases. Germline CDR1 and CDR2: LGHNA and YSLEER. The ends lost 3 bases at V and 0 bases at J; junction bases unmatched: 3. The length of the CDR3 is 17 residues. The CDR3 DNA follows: TGCGCCAGCAGCCACGGGACTAGCGGGGCTAGCACAGATACGCAGTATTTT. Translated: CASSHGTSGASTDTQYF.

For the CDR3, the DNA is TGCGCCAGCAGCTACACCACTAGCGGGAGTGATGATACGCAGTATTTT. It is translated as CASSYTTSGSDDTQYF. The chain carries TRBV5-1 and TRBJ2-3, with 11 bases identical to TRBD2. The V segment lost 3 bases and the J segment 6 bases; nucleotides outside the gene matches: 9. The CDR3 is 16 amino acids. Per the germline V gene, CDR1 is SGHRS and CDR2 is YFSETQ.

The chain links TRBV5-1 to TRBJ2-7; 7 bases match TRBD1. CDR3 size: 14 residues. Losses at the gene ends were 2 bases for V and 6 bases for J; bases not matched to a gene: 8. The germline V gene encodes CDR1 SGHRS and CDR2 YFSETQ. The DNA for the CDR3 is TGCGCCAGCAGCTTTTCCGGACAGGATGGCGAGCAGTACTTC. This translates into CASSFSGQDGEQYF.

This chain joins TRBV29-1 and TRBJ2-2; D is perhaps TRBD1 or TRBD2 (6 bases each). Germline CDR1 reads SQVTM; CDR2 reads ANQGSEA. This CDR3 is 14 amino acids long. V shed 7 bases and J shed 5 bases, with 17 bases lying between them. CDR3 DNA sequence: TGCAGCGCCCGAGGGGGGAGCAGAACCGGGGAGCTGTTTTTT. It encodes CSARGGSRTGELFF.

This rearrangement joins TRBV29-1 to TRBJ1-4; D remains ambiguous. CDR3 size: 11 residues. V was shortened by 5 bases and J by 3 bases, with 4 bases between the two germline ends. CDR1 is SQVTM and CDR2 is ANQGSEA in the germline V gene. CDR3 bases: TGCAGCGTTCTAGCTAATGAAAAACTGTTTTTT. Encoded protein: CSVLANEKLFF.

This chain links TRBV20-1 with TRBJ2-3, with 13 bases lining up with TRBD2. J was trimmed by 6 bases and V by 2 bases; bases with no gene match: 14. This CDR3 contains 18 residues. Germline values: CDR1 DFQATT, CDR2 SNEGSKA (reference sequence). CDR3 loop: CSARSDVTSGRGPDTQYF. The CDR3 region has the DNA TGCAGTGCTAGAAGCGATGTAACTAGCGGGAGGGGGCCGGATACGCAGTATTTT.

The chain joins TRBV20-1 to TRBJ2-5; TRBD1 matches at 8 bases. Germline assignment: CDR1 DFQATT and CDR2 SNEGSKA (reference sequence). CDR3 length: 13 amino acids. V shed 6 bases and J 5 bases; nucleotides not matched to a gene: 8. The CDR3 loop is CSAVDRAEETQYF. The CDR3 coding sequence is TGCAGTGCGGTGGACAGGGCGGAGGAGACCCAGTACTTC.

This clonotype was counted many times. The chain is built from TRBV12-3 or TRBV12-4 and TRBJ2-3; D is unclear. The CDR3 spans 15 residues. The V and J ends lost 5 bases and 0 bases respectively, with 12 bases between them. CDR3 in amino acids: CASSPTGRSTDTQYF. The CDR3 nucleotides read TGTGCCAGCAGTCCGACTGGACGAAGCACAGATACGCAGTATTTT.

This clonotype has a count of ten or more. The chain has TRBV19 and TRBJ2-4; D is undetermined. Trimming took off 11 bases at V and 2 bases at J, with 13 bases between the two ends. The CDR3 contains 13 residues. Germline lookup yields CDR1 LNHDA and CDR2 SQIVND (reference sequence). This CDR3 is CASSLETKNIQYF. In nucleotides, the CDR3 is TGTGCCTCGTCCCTGGAAACCAAAAACATTCAGTACTTC. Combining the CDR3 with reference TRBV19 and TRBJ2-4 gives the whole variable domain DGGITQSPKYLFRKEGQNVTLSCEQNLNHDAMYWYRQDPGQGLRLIYYSQIVNDFQKGDIAEGYSVSREKKESFPLTVTSAQKNPTAFYLCASSLETKNIQYFGAGTRLSVL.

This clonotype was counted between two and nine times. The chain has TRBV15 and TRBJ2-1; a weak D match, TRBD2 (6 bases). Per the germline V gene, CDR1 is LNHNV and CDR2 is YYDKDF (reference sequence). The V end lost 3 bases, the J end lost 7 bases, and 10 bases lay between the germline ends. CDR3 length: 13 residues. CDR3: CATSSPGGNEQFF. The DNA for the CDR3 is TGTGCCACCAGCAGCCCTGGAGGGAATGAGCAGTTCTTC.

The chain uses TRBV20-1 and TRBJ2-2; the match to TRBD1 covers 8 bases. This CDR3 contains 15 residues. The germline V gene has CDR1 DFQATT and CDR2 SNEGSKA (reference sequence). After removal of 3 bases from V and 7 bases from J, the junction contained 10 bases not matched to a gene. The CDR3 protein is CSASGQTGDVGELFF. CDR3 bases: TGCAGTGCTAGCGGGCAGACAGGGGATGTCGGGGAGCTGTTTTTT.

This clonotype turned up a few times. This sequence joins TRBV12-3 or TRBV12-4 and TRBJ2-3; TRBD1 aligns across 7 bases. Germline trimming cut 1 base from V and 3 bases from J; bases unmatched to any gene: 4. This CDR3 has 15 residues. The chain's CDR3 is CASSLEDRATDTQYF. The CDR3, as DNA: TGTGCCAGCAGTTTAGAAGACAGGGCGACAGATACGCAGTATTTT.